These T cell receptor beta chains were read from a single sample in a study of PD-1 blockade in classical Hodgkin lymphoma. Produced via immunoSEQ multiplex PCR; TCRdb's table is partial and in-frame only. The repertoire has some 27,000 clones, approximately 80% of them found once; the top ten carry 0.5% to 0.65%. This specimen consisted of CD4+ T cells from blood, obtained before the fourth cycle of nivolumab. The receptors were sampled from a human donor with classical Hodgkin lymphoma. The CDR3 runs from the conserved cysteine through the conserved F or W. The order of the fields is clone size, V gene, D gene, J gene, CDR3 length, CDR3 protein, CDR3 DNA. The D gene is left open where the match is weak. Not every row has a clone size; where given, it reads once, few, many or a size class.

NA	TRBV7-9	NA	TRBJ1-2	12	CASSKQGGGYTF	TGTGCCAGCAGCAAACAGGGCGGTGGCTACACCTTC
few	TRBV5-1	NA	TRBJ1-5	15	CASSLEGLGNQPQHF	TGCGCCAGCAGCCTAGAGGGGCTCGGCAATCAGCCCCAGCATTTT
once	TRBV5-5	TRBD1	TRBJ1-2	13	CASSLEQGDGYTF	TGTGCCAGCAGCTTGGAACAGGGGGATGGCTACACCTTC
NA	TRBV7-9	TRBD1	TRBJ1-6	16	CASSLTGQGLNSALHF	TGTGCCAGCAGCTTAACGGGACAGGGGCTTAATTCGGCCCTCCACTTT
NA	TRBV6-5	NA	TRBJ2-2	15	CASSYLHEGPGELFF	TGTGCCAGCAGTTACTTGCATGAGGGGCCCGGGGAGCTGTTTTTT
NA	TRBV5-1	NA	TRBJ2-2	18	CASTFAAGATIGTGELFF	TGCGCCAGCACCTTTGCGGCAGGGGCGACGATCGGCACCGGGGAGCTGTTTTTT
NA	TRBV5-1	NA	TRBJ1-4	15	CASSLVGQPNEKLFF	TGCGCCAGCAGCTTGGTAGGACAACCCAATGAAAAACTGTTTTTT
once	TRBV5-1	NA	TRBJ1-4	15	CASSLQGTTNEKLFF	TGCGCCAGCAGCTTGCAGGGGACAACTAATGAAAAACTGTTTTTT
NA	TRBV19	NA	TRBJ1-1	13	CASSIELGTEAFF	TGTGCCAGTAGTATAGAGCTCGGAACTGAAGCTTTCTTT
NA	TRBV19	NA	TRBJ1-1	14	CASSMGWGNTEAFF	TGTGCCAGTAGTATGGGTTGGGGGAACACTGAAGCTTTCTTT
once	TRBV19	NA	TRBJ2-2	14	CASSMGPNTGELFF	TGTGCCAGTAGTATGGGGCCGAACACCGGGGAGCTGTTTTTT
NA	TRBV5-1	TRBD2	TRBJ2-3	15	CASSLVGGWTDTQYF	TGCGCCAGCAGCTTGGTCGGGGGGTGGACAGATACGCAGTATTTT
few	TRBV5-1	NA	TRBJ2-2	14	CASSYTGEAGELFF	TGCGCCAGCAGCTACACAGGGGAGGCCGGGGAGCTGTTTTTT
NA	TRBV7-8	TRBD1	TRBJ2-5	16	CATNPRGQDLQETQYF	TGTGCCACCAATCCCCGGGGACAGGATTTACAAGAGACCCAGTACTTC
NA	TRBV28	NA	TRBJ1-6	13	CASRRGINSPLHF	TGTGCCAGCAGGCGGGGGATTAATTCACCCCTCCACTTT
NA	TRBV7-9	TRBD1	TRBJ2-3	16	CASSARRTGNTDTQYF	TGTGCCAGCAGCGCCCGGAGGACAGGGAACACAGATACGCAGTATTTT
NA	TRBV7-9	NA	TRBJ1-6	12	CASSLPGGPLHF	TGTGCCAGCAGCCTACCTGGCGGACCCCTCCACTTT
NA	TRBV18	NA	TRBJ2-3	15	CASSPLSGRQDTQYF	TGTGCCAGCTCACCCCTGTCTGGCCGGCAAGATACGCAGTATTTT
once	TRBV14	NA	TRBJ2-3	12	CASSQVRYTQYF	TGTGCCAGCAGCCAAGTCCGATATACGCAGTATTTT
NA	TRBV21-1	NA	TRBJ2-7	14	CASSMRGGGYEQYF	TGTGCCAGCAGCATGCGGGGGGGCGGGTACGAGCAGTACTTC
few	TRBV5-1	TRBD1	TRBJ1-5	14	CASSRTGADQPQHF	TGCGCCAGCAGCAGGACAGGGGCTGATCAGCCCCAGCATTTT
NA	TRBV21-1	NA	TRBJ2-7	16	CASSLEASGPNYEQYF	TGTGCCAGCAGCCTTGAGGCGTCAGGACCAAACTACGAGCAGTACTTC
NA	TRBV6-5	NA	TRBJ2-7	15	CASSTTGLGNYEQYF	TGTGCCAGCAGTACGACAGGCCTGGGGAACTACGAGCAGTACTTC
NA	TRBV19	TRBD1	TRBJ2-7	13	CASSSGRGYEQYF	TGTGCCAGTAGTTCGGGCAGGGGGTACGAGCAGTACTTC
NA	TRBV5-1	TRBD1	TRBJ2-3	16	CASSPGDRGPEDTQYF	TGCGCCAGCAGCCCAGGGGACAGGGGGCCGGAGGATACGCAGTATTTT
NA	TRBV5-1	NA	TRBJ2-5	16	CASSLGGLGGGETQYF	TGCGCCAGCAGCTTGGGTGGCCTGGGGGGAGGAGAGACCCAGTACTTC
NA	TRBV7-9	NA	TRBJ1-1	14	CASSRSGANTEAFF	TGTGCCAGCAGCCGGTCAGGGGCGAACACTGAAGCTTTCTTT
NA	TRBV15	NA	TRBJ1-1	15	CATSRDRVLNTEAFF	TGTGCCACCAGCAGAGACAGGGTCTTGAACACTGAAGCTTTCTTT
NA	TRBV19	NA	TRBJ2-5	13	CASSWSSYETQYF	TGTGCCAGTAGTTGGTCTAGCTATGAGACCCAGTACTTC
NA	TRBV7-9	TRBD1	TRBJ2-1	15	CASSEGQSENNEQFF	TGTGCCAGCAGCGAGGGACAGTCCGAAAACAATGAGCAGTTCTTC
NA	TRBV6-5	NA	TRBJ1-3	14	CASSYGSSGNTIYF	TGTGCCAGCAGTTACGGCAGCTCTGGAAACACCATATATTTT
NA	TRBV5-1	NA	TRBJ2-3	15	CASSLNTGQGDTQYF	TGCGCCAGCAGCTTGAATACGGGGCAGGGAGATACGCAGTATTTT
NA	TRBV2	TRBD2	TRBJ2-7	14	CASSERLAGGEQYF	TGTGCCAGCAGTGAGCGACTAGCGGGGGGCGAGCAGTACTTC
NA	TRBV7-2	TRBD2	TRBJ2-7	15	CASSLVAGGSYEQYF	TGTGCCAGCAGCTTAGTAGCGGGGGGGTCCTACGAGCAGTACTTC
NA	TRBV7-2	NA	TRBJ2-3	15	CASSARTSPTDTQYF	TGTGCCAGCAGCGCTCGGACTTCTCCCACAGATACGCAGTATTTT
few	TRBV5-8	NA	TRBJ1-5	16	CASSLWGVVSNQPQHF	TGTGCCAGCAGCTTATGGGGGGTAGTAAGCAATCAGCCCCAGCATTTT
NA	TRBV6-4	NA	TRBJ1-2	13	CASSDDRNYGYTF	TGTGCCAGCAGTGATGACCGTAACTATGGCTACACCTTC